A selection of T cell receptor beta chains follows, all from one sample in a study of cytomegalovirus exposure and HLA in healthy donors. Clones were read by immunoSEQ multiplex PCR, and TCRdb kept only the in-frame ones, dropping some. The repertoire holds 100,000 to 150,000 clones, with 65% to 90% as singletons. Sequencing was done on a sample of PBMCs. The receptors stem from a girl aged 2-10 years in good health and CMV-seronegative. Each CDR3 is given with its conserved first and last residue. The D gene is left open where the match is weak. Size values are once, few and many counts, or a class for expanded clones, and some rows have none.

clone size	D gene	V gene	J gene	CDR3 DNA	CDR3 protein
NA	TRBD2	TRBV28	TRBJ2-1	TGTGCCAGCACCCAAAGCGGGACCTCCTACAATGAGCAGTTCTTC	CASTQSGTSYNEQFF
NA	TRBD1	TRBV5-8	TRBJ1-2	TGTGCCAGCAGCTCACGGAAGACAGGGTTCAATGGCTACACCTTC	CASSSRKTGFNGYTF
NA	NA	TRBV11-2	TRBJ2-3	TGTGCCAGCAGCACCGAGGGGGAAGGCAACACAGATACGCAGTATTTT	CASSTEGEGNTDTQYF
NA	NA	TRBV9	TRBJ2-7	TGTGCCAGCAGCGTAGCCGGGACTCCCGGGGACGAGCAGTACTTC	CASSVAGTPGDEQYF
few	TRBD1	TRBV7-3	TRBJ2-1	TGTGCCAGCAGCTTAGGGGACAGGCCTAATGAGCAGTTCTTC	CASSLGDRPNEQFF
NA	NA	TRBV19	TRBJ2-7	TGTGCCAGTAGTATCTTTTTGGACAGCTCCTACGAGCAGTACTTC	CASSIFLDSSYEQYF
NA	TRBD2	TRBV28	TRBJ2-6	TGTGCCAGCAGAGTACATTCGGGGGGAAGTGGGGCCAACGTCCTGACTTTC	CASRVHSGGSGANVLTF
NA	TRBD1	TRBV30	TRBJ1-4	TGTGCCTGGAGTGTACGGGACAGGGGGCTGACTAATGAAAAACTGTTTTTT	CAWSVRDRGLTNEKLFF
once	TRBD1	TRBV2	TRBJ2-7	TGTGCCAGCAAACCACAGGGGGCTGGTGGTGAGCAGTACTTC	CASKPQGAGGEQYF
NA	NA	TRBV27	TRBJ2-7	TGTGCCAGCAGTTTAGACCCCGGGACACAGTACGAGCAGTACTTC	CASSLDPGTQYEQYF
NA	NA	TRBV9	TRBJ2-1	TGTGCCAGCAGCTCAATGGGGCACCCCTACAATGAGCAGTTCTTC	CASSSMGHPYNEQFF
NA	NA	TRBV25-1	TRBJ2-3	TGTGCCAGCAGTGAATCCCCCCCGCCCAGGCACAGCACAGATACGCAGTATTTT	CASSESPPPRHSTDTQYF
NA	TRBD2	TRBV28	TRBJ2-7	TGTGCCAGCAGCCCAGGAGGTAGCGGGAGGGAACATTCCTACGAGCAGTACTTC	CASSPGGSGREHSYEQYF
NA	NA	TRBV5-1	TRBJ2-3	TGCGCCAGCAGCTTGGCCATTGCGCCCGCAGATACGCAGTATTTT	CASSLAIAPADTQYF
NA	TRBD2	TRBV19	TRBJ2-2	TGTGCCAGTAGGTCGACTAGCGGTGACACCGGGGAGCTGTTTTTT	CASRSTSGDTGELFF
once	NA	TRBV13	TRBJ1-1	TGTGCCAGCAGCTTAGGCCAGGGGTACACTGAAGCTTTCTTT	CASSLGQGYTEAFF
few	NA	TRBV5-6	TRBJ2-3	TGTGCCAGCAGCTATCTAGGAGATACGCAGTATTTT	CASSYLGDTQYF
NA	NA	TRBV7-8	TRBJ2-7	TGTGCCAGCAGCCTGGACAGCCGAGGCTACGAGCAGTACTTC	CASSLDSRGYEQYF
NA	NA	TRBV9	TRBJ2-5	TGTGCCAGCAGCGTAGGAGGCAGGGGAGTAGGGGAGACCCAGTACTTC	CASSVGGRGVGETQYF
NA	NA	TRBV1	TRBJ2-5	TGCACCAGCAGCCAAGAGGTAGCGGGGGCCCAAGAGACCCAGTACTTC	CTSSQEVAGAQETQYF
NA	NA	TRBV7-9	TRBJ2-7	TGTGCCAGCAGCTCCCCGGACAGTTATTCCTACGAGCAGTACTTC	CASSSPDSYSYEQYF
NA	TRBD2	TRBV30	TRBJ2-7	TGTGCCTGGAGTGTAGCGGGAGGGCCACACGAGCAGTACTTC	CAWSVAGGPHEQYF
NA	TRBD2	TRBV7-6	TRBJ2-7	TGTGCCAGCAGCTTGGCGGGGGGCGAAGACGAGCAGTACTTC	CASSLAGGEDEQYF
NA	NA	TRBV5-1	TRBJ2-6	TGCGCCAGCAGCTTGGCCGCAGGATCTGGGGCCAACGTCCTGACTTTC	CASSLAAGSGANVLTF
few	NA	TRBV10-2	TRBJ1-2	TGCGCCAGCATTGGGGAGTTGGAGGGCTACACCTTC	CASIGELEGYTF
NA	NA	TRBV19	TRBJ2-3	TGTGCCAGTAGTACTCAAACTAGCACAGATACGCAGTATTTT	CASSTQTSTDTQYF